Listed here are 2 T cell receptor beta chains from one sample, sequenced in a study of patients and donors after allogeneic stem cell transplantation. TCRdb re-derived calls from the RT-PCR reads in MiXCR, one entry per CDR3 protein. The sample yields approximately 170,000 distinct CDR3 sequences, roughly 30% seen once. The sequenced sample was blood, either unsorted or a sorted T cell fraction (not recorded which). Receptors originate from a human donor who was either an allogeneic HSCT recipient or a stem cell or donor lymphocyte infusion donor (not recorded which). It is not recorded whose cells these are; they may come from a transplant donor.

The rearrangement uses TRBV20-1 and TRBJ2-2; D ambiguous. This CDR3 is 15 amino acids long. Germline CDR1 and CDR2: DFQATT and SNEGSKA (reference sequence). V lost 4 bases to trimming and J lost 4 bases, with 16 bases between them. In DNA, the CDR3 is TGCAGTGCTACCCACTTAACTCCGGTCACCGGGGAGCTGTTTTTT. Amino acid sequence: CSATHLTPVTGELFF.

This clonotype was seen a few times. The genes are TRBV27 and TRBJ1-2, with 7 bases that match TRBD1. The V gene's germline CDR1 is MNHEY and CDR2 SMNVEV (reference sequence). V shed 4 bases and J 5 bases; nucleotides not matched to a gene: 16. The CDR3 totals 17 residues. DNA for the CDR3: TGTGCCAGCAGTTCCTCCCCCTACAGGGGCCGCTCTTATGGCTACACCTTC. This sequence encodes CASSSSPYRGRSYGYTF.